This T cell receptor (beta chain) was profiled in a study of radiotherapy plus CTLA-4 blockade in lung cancer. Study-wide findings and caveats: Dynamics of early blood T cell clones, together with interferon-beta, were reportedly the best predictors of response.

Remarks on this clone: Its target is unknown.

Only in-frame clones appear in the TCRdb table, and some are missing; sequencing was by immunoSEQ multiplex PCR. This sample has 100,000 to 150,000 clones, with about 83% found just once. Those with chemo-refractory metastatic non-small-cell lung cancer were treated with focal radiation combined with CTLA-4 blockade using ipilimumab. The junction had 9 bases not matched to a gene; V was cut back by 3 bases and J by 5 bases. Per the germline V gene, CDR1 is LNHDA and CDR2 is SQIVND (reference sequence). The CDR3 is 16 residues long. This receptor was identified in a human donor with non-small cell lung cancer who had a partial response to radiotherapy plus ipilimumab. The chain is built from TRBV19 and TRBJ1-1; TRBD1 matches at 10 bases. Sequences were derived from peripheral blood, sampled from a patient treated with radiotherapy plus ipilimumab. CDR3 nucleotides: TGTGCCAGTAGTATTGACAGGGGGCTTTTAAGAACTGAAGCTTTCTTT. Its protein is CASSIDRGLLRTEAFF.